Each of the 8 T cell receptor beta chains below was sequenced from the same sample in a study of radiation and T cells in renal cell carcinoma. Stated time point: blood 4 weeks post-SBRT, at nephrectomy. Treatment here: 15 Gy SBRT to primary tumor, nephrectomy 4 weeks later. This table comes from immunoSEQ multiplex PCR, and its TCRdb copy is limited to in-frame clones, with some not included. The sample has approximately 170,000 clones, approximately 90% seen once; the top ten hold around 11%. Specimen: blood, collected from a patient whose treatment included radiotherapy and nephrectomy. These receptors were taken from a woman aged 45 to 65 with renal cell carcinoma.

The V call is TRBV5-6, the J call TRBJ2-7, with D possibly matching TRBD2 (5 bases). Looked up from germline, CDR1 is SGHDT and CDR2 is YYEEEE. The CDR3 spans 13 residues. V was cut by 4 bases and J by 5 bases, with 13 bases left in between. The CDR3: CASSTDPGDEQYF. CDR3 DNA: TGTGCCAGCAGCACGGACCCCGGGGACGAGCAGTACTTC.

This clone was picked up one time. The rearrangement joins TRBV5-1 to TRBJ2-5; 8 nucleotides agree with TRBD1. The CDR3 covers 16 residues. Unmatched junction bases numbered 6, after V lost 0 bases and J lost 2 bases. The germline V gene has CDR1 SGHRS and CDR2 YFSETQ. The CDR3 region is CASSLATTGAQETQYF. The DNA of the CDR3 is TGCGCCAGCAGCTTGGCTACGACAGGGGCTCAAGAGACCCAGTACTTC.

The chain recombines TRBV5-4 with TRBJ2-7, with 8 bases matching TRBD2. CDR3 length: 15 amino acids. With 4 bases clipped from V and 5 bases from J, the junction kept 11 bases outside the gene matches. The germline gives CDR1 SGHNT, CDR2 YYREEE (reference sequence). The CDR3 protein is CASSPTGTRVNEQYF. For the CDR3, the DNA is TGTGCCAGCAGCCCTACCGGGACTAGGGTTAACGAGCAGTACTTC.

This sequence joins TRBV27 and TRBJ1-6, with a weak D call TRBD1 (6 bases). The CDR3 extends over 13 amino acids. V gave up 5 bases and J gave up 15 bases, with 17 bases separating them. CDR1 is MNHEY and CDR2 is SMNVEV in the germline V gene (reference sequence). The CDR3 loop is CASSNRDTRRLHF. As DNA, the CDR3 is TGTGCCAGCAGTAACAGGGACACCCGACGCCTCCACTTT.

The chain employs TRBV5-3 and TRBJ2-5; no clear D. TRBV5-3 has ORF status, its function being uncertain. The CDR3 totals 14 residues. The ends were cut back, 5 bases at V and 1 base at J, with 12 bases in the middle. CDR3 coding DNA: TGTGCCAGAAGTCCCGGACCTCTCCAAGAGACCCAGTACTTC. It translates to CARSPGPLQETQYF.

The table lists this clone with a count of one. This sequence joins TRBV10-3 and TRBJ2-3; 9 nucleotides agree with TRBD2. The V segment lost 2 bases and the J segment 2 bases; nucleotides outside the gene matches: 8. The CDR3 extends over 17 amino acids. The germline CDR1 and CDR2 sequences are ENHRY and SYGVKD. The CDR3 DNA follows: TGTGCCATCAGTGAGCCTATAGCGGGGGACAACACAGATACGCAGTATTTT. Its translation is CAISEPIAGDNTDTQYF.

The chain recombines TRBV7-9 with TRBJ2-2; 10 bases fit TRBD1. Looked up from germline, CDR1 is SEHNR and CDR2 is FQNEAQ (reference sequence). This CDR3 spans 14 amino acids. The V gene end was trimmed by 7 bases and the J gene end by 5 bases; junction bases not matched to a gene: 4. The CDR3 region is CASTDRGPTGELFF. The CDR3 coding sequence is TGTGCCAGCACCGACAGGGGGCCTACCGGGGAGCTGTTTTTT.

The chain joins TRBV4-2 to TRBJ2-7; D call uncertain. CDR3 size: 15 residues. Germline V gene data show CDR1 as LGHNA and CDR2 as YNFKEQ. Trimming pared 4 bases from V and 5 bases from J, leaving 18 bases between. CDR3 in amino acids: CASSPRLTFDDEQYF. CDR3 coding DNA: TGTGCCAGCAGCCCACGCCTAACCTTCGATGACGAGCAGTACTTC.